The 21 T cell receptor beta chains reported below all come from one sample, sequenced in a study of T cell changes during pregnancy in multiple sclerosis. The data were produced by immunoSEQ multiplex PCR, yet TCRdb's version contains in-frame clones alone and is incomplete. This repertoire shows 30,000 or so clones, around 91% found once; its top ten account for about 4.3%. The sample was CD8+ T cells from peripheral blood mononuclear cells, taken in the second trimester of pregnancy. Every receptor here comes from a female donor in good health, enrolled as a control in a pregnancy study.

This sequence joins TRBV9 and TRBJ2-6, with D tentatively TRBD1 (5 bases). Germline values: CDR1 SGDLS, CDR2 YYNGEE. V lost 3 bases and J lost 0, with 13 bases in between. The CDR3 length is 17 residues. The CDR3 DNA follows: TGTGCCAGCAGCGCCCGGACATCCGACTCTGGGGCCAACGTCCTGACTTTC. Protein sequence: CASSARTSDSGANVLTF.

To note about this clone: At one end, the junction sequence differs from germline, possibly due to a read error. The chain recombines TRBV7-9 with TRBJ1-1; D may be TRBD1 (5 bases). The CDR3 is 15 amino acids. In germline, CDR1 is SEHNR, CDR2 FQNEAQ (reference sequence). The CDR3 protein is CVSSLQGGWNTEAFF. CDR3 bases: TGTGTCAGCAGCTTGCAGGGAGGGTGGAACACTGAAGCTTTCTTT.

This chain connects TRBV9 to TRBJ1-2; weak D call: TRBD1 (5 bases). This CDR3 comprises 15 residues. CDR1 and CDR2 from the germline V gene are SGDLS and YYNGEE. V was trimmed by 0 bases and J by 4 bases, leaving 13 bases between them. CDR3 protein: CASSVGQGISYGYTF. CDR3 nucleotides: TGTGCCAGCAGCGTAGGGCAGGGCATCTCCTATGGCTACACCTTC.

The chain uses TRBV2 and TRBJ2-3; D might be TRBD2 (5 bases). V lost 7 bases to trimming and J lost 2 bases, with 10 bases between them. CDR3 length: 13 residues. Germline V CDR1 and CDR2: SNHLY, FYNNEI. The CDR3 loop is CASTGTDTDTQYF. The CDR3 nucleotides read TGTGCCAGCACGGGAACCGACACAGATACGCAGTATTTT.

In DNA, the CDR3 is TGTGCCAGCAGCCCTTGGGGCGGTATCTACGAGCAGTACTTC. Translation gives CASSPWGGIYEQYF. This chain uses TRBV14 with TRBJ2-7, with D tentatively TRBD1 (5 bases). The CDR3 has 14 amino acids. Germline V lookup: CDR1 SGHDN, CDR2 FVKESK. Trimming removed 4 bases from V and 3 bases from J, with 13 bases in between. Combining the CDR3 with reference TRBV14 and TRBJ2-7 gives the whole variable domain EAGVTQFPSHSVIEKGQTVTLRCDPISGHDNLYWYRRVMGKEIKFLLHFVKESKQDESGMPNNRFLAERTGGTYSTLKVQPAELEDSGVYFCASSPWGGIYEQYFGPGTRLTVT.

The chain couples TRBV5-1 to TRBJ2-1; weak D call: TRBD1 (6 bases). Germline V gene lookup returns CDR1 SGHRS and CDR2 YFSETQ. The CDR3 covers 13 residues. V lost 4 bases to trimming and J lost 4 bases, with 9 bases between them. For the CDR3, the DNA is TGCGCCAGCAGCCCGGACAGTTACAATGAGCAGTTCTTC. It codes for CASSPDSYNEQFF.

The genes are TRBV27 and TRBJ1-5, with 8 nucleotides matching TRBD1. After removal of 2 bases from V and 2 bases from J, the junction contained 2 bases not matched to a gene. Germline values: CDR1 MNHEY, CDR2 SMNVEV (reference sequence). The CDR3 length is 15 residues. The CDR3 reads CASSLDRGGNQPQHF. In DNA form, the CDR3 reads TGTGCCAGCAGTTTAGACAGGGGTGGCAATCAGCCCCAGCATTTT.

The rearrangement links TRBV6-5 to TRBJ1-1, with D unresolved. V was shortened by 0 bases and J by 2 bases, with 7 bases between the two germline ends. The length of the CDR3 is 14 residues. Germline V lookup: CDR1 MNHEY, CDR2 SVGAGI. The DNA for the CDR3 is TGTGCCAGCAGTTACTCCTATATAAACACTGAAGCTTTCTTT. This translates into CASSYSYINTEAFF.

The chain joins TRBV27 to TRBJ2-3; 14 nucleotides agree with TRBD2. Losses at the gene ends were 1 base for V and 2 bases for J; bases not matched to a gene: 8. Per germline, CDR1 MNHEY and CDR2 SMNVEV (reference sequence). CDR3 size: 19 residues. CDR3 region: CASSLWGTSGGPITDTQYF. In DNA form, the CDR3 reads TGTGCCAGCAGTTTATGGGGGACTAGCGGGGGTCCTATCACAGATACGCAGTATTTT.

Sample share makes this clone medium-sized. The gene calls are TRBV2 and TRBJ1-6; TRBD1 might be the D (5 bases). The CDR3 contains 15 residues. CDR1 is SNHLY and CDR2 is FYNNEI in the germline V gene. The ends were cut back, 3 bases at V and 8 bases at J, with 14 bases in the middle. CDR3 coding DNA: TGTGCCAGCAGTGAGTCAGGGTACGTGGATTCACCCCTCCACTTT. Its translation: CASSESGYVDSPLHF.

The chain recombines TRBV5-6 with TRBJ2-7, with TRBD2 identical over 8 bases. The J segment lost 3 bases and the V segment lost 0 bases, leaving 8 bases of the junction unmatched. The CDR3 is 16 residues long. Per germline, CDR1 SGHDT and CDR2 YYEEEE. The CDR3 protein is CASSLEAGGRRYEQYF. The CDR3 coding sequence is TGTGCCAGCAGCTTGGAGGCGGGGGGCCGGCGCTACGAGCAGTACTTC.

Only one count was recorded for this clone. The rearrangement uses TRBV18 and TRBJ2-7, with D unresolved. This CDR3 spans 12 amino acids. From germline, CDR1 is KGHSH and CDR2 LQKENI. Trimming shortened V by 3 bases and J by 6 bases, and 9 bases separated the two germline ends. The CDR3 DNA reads TGTGCCAGCTCACCCATGTACGGCGAGCAGTACTTC. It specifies CASSPMYGEQYF.

CDR3: CASSLASGGAGEQFF. The CDR3 DNA reads as TGTGCCAGCAGCTTGGCTAGCGGGGGGGCGGGGGAGCAGTTCTTC. This rearrangement joins TRBV5-5 to TRBJ2-1; 12 nucleotides match TRBD2. The junction had 5 bases not matched to a gene; V was cut back by 0 bases and J by 10 bases. This CDR3 is 15 amino acids long. CDR1 is SGHKS, CDR2 YYEKEE, per germline (reference sequence).

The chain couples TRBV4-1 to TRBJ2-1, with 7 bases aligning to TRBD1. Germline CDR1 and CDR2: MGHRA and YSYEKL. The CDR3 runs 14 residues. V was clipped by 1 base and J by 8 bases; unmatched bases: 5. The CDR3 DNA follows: TGCGCCAGCAGCCAAGCACAGGGGAGCGATGAGCAGTTCTTC. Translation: CASSQAQGSDEQFF.

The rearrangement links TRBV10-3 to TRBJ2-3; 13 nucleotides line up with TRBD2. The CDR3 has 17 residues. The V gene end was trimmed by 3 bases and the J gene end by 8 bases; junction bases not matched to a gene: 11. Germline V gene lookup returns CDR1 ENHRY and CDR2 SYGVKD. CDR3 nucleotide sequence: TGTGCCATCAGTGACCCCACTAGCGGGGGGGCATCGGCTACGCAGTATTTT. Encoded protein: CAISDPTSGGASATQYF.

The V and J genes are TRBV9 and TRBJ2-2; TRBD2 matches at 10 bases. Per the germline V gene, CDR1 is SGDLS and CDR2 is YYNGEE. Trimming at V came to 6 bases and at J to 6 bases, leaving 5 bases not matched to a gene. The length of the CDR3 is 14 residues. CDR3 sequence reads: CASKSGGAAGELFF. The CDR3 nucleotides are TGTGCCAGCAAAAGCGGGGGGGCCGCCGGGGAGCTGTTTTTT.

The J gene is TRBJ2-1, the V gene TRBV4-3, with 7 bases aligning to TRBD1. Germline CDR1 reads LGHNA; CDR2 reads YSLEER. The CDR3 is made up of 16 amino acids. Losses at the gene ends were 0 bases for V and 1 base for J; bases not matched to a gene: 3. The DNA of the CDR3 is TGCGCCAGCAGCCAAGAGGACAGGCCTTCCTACAATGAGCAGTTCTTC. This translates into CASSQEDRPSYNEQFF.

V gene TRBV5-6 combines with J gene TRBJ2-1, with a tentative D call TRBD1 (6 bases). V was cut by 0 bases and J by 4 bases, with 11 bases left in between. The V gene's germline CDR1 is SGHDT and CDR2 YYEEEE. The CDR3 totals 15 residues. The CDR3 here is CASSLGQEQYNEQFF. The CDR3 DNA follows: TGTGCCAGCAGCTTGGGACAGGAGCAATACAATGAGCAGTTCTTC.

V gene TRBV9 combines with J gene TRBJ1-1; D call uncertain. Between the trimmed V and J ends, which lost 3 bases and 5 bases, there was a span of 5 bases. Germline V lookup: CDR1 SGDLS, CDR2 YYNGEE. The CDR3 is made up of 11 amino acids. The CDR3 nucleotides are TGTGCCAGCAGCGCGGGGACTGAAGCTTTCTTT. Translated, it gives CASSAGTEAFF.

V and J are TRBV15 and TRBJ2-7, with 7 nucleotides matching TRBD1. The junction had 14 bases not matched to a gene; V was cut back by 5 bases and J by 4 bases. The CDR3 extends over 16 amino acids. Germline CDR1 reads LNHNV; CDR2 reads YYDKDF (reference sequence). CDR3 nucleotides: TGTGCCACCAGCTACCCCCCCGGGACAGAGTCTTACGAGCAGTACTTC. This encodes CATSYPPGTESYEQYF. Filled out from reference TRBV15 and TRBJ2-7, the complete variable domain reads DAMVIQNPRYQVTQFGKPVTLSCSQTLNHNVMYWYQQKSSQAPKLLFHYYDKDFNNEADTPDNFQSRRPNTSFCFLDIRSPGLGDTAMYLCATSYPPGTESYEQYFGPGTRLTVT.

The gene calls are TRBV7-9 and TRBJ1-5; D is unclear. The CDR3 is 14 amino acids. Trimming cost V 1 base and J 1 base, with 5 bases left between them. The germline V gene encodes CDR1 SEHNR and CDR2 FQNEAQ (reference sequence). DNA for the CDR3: TGTGCCAGCAGCTTAGTAACAAGCAATCAGCCCCAGCATTTT. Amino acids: CASSLVTSNQPQHF.